The 4 T cell receptor beta chains in this list originate from one sample, sequenced in a study of identical twins. TCRdb analysed the 5' RACE reads with MiXCR anew, one entry per CDR3 protein. This table holds around 200,000 distinct CDR3 sequences, over 8% found once. Specimen: memory (CD45RO+) T cells sorted from blood. The receptor source for this set is a woman younger than 35 in good health.

This clonotype was counted only a few times. The V call is TRBV5-1, the J call TRBJ1-2; a possible D gene is TRBD1 (6 bases). This CDR3 is 16 amino acids long. From germline, CDR1 is SGHRS and CDR2 YFSETQ. With 0 bases removed from V and 7 bases from J, the gap between germline ends came to 19 bases. The DNA for the CDR3 is TGCGCCAGCAGCTTGGCTCCTTACAGGGCTGGTGTTGGCTACACCTTC. Encoded protein: CASSLAPYRAGVGYTF.

The chain joins TRBV2 to TRBJ2-1; unclear D gene. Trimming took 7 bases from V and 5 from J, leaving 15 bases between them. Germline CDR1 and CDR2: SNHLY and FYNNEI. The CDR3 loop spans 14 amino acids. CDR3 nucleotides: TGTGCCAGCAAACTCTACGCACACAACAATGAGCAGTTCTTC. Its translation: CASKLYAHNNEQFF.

The chain combines TRBV6-2 or TRBV6-3 with TRBJ2-7, with 8 nucleotides matching TRBD2. V was clipped by 8 bases and J by 5 bases; unmatched bases: 11. The germline V gene encodes CDR1 MNHEY and CDR2 SVGEGT. The CDR3 totals 14 residues. CDR3 DNA: TGTGCCAGCGGCGATAGCGGGAAAGGGCACGAGCAGTACTTC. Translated: CASGDSGKGHEQYF.

This clonotype was picked up many times. V usage is TRBV6-1 and J usage is TRBJ1-5; unclear D gene. There are 13 residues in the CDR3. V lost 5 bases to trimming and J lost 1 base, with 6 bases between them. Germline CDR1 MNHNS, CDR2 SASEGT. The CDR3 is CASSQKSNQPQHF. For the CDR3, the DNA is TGTGCCAGCAGTCAAAAGAGCAATCAGCCCCAGCATTTT.